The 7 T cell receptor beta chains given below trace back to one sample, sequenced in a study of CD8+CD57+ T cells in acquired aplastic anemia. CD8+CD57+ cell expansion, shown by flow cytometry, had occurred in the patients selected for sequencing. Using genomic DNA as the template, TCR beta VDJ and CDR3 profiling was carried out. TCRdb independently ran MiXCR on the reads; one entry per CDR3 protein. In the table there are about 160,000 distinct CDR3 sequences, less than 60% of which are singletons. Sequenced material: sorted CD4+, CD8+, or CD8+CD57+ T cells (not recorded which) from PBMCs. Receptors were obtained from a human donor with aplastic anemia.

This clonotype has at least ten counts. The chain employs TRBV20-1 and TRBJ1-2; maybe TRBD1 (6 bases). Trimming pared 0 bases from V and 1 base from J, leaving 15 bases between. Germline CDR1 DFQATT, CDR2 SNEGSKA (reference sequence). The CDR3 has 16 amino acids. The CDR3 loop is CSARDSATGGNYGYTF. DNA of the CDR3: TGCAGTGCTAGAGATTCGGCGACAGGAGGTAACTATGGCTACACCTTC.

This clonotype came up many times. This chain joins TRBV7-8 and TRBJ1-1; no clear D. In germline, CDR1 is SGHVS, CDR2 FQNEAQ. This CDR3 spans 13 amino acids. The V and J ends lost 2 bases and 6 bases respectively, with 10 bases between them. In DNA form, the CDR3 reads TGTGCCAGCAGCTTATCGAAGGGAGCTGAAGCTTTCTTT. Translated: CASSLSKGAEAFF.

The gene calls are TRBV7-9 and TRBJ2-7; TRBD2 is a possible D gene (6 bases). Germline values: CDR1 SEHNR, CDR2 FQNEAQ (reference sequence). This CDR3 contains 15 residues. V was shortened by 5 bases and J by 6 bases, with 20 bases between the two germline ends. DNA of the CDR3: TGTGCCAGCAGCACGGGAGCCGGGGCATACAGCGAGCAGTACTTC. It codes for CASSTGAGAYSEQYF.

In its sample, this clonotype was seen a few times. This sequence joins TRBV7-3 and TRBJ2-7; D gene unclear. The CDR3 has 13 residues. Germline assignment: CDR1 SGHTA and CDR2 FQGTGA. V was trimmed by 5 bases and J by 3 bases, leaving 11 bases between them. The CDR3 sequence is CASSDGKIYEQYF. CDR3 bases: TGTGCCAGCAGCGATGGGAAGATCTACGAGCAGTACTTC.

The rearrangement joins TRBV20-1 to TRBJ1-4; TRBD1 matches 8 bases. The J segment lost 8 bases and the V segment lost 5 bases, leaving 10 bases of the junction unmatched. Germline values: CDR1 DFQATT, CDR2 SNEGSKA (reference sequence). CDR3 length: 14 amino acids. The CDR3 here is CSASTGDVGEKLFF. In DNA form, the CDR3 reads TGCAGTGCTTCGACAGGGGACGTCGGCGAAAAACTGTTTTTT.

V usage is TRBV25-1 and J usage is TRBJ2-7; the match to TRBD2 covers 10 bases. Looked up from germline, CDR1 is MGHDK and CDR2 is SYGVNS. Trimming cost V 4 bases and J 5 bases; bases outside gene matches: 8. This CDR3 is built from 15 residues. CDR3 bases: TGTGCCAGCAGTGCTAGAGCTAGCGGGAGAGACGAGCAGTACTTC. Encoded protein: CASSARASGRDEQYF.

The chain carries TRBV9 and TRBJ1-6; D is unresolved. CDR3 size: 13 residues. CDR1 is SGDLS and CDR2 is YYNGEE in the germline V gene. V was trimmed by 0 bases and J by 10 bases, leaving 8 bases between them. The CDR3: CASSVVGVSPLHF. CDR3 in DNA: TGTGCCAGCAGCGTAGTCGGGGTATCACCCCTCCACTTT. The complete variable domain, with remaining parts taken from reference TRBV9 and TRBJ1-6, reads DSGVTQTPKHLITATGQRVTLRCSPRSGDLSVYWYQQSLDQGLQFLIQYYNGEERAKGNILERFSAQQFPDLHSELNLSSLELGDSALYFCASSVVGVSPLHFGNGTRLTVT.